The 24 T cell receptor beta chains given below trace back to one sample, sequenced in a study of human T cells and chemical hapten exposure. TCRdb reanalysed the RACE reads using MiXCR and keeps one entry per CDR3 protein. The data show 130,000 or so distinct CDR3 sequences, roughly 10% seen once. Described time point: patch test 3, about 24 weeks after DPC sensitization. The treatment denotes: therapeutic diphenylcyclopropenone sensitization with weekly scalp DPC. The starting material was whole blood, obtained in connection with sensitization to the hapten diphenylcyclopropenone (DPC). The receptors were sampled from a woman aged 45-59 years with alopecia areata. Some clones in this sample may be carry-over from other donors' samples.

The chain combines TRBV14 with TRBJ2-1; D is ambiguous. The CDR3 runs to 12 residues. With 2 bases removed from V and 10 bases from J, the gap between germline ends came to 9 bases. Looked up from germline, CDR1 is SGHDN and CDR2 is FVKESK. The CDR3 DNA is TGTGCCAGCAGCCAACTTAACGGGGAGCAGTTCTTC. Translating gives CASSQLNGEQFF.

This clonotype was picked up many times. This rearrangement joins TRBV18 to TRBJ2-3, with 7 bases identical to TRBD2. This CDR3 has 13 residues. J was trimmed by 3 bases and V by 6 bases; bases with no gene match: 3. The germline V gene has CDR1 KGHSH and CDR2 LQKENI. The CDR3 sequence is CASSLAETDTQYF. The CDR3 DNA sequence: TGTGCCAGCTCCCTAGCGGAGACAGATACGCAGTATTTT.

The chain couples TRBV4-3 to TRBJ1-3; D gene ambiguous. Trimming took off 0 bases at V and 2 bases at J, with 8 bases between the two ends. The germline V gene encodes CDR1 LGHNA and CDR2 YSLEER. This CDR3 region has 15 residues. The DNA of the CDR3 is TGCGCCAGCAGCCAAGACGTAGTCGCTGGAAACACCATATATTTT. It encodes CASSQDVVAGNTIYF.

This clonotype was observed a single time. An end of the junction does not agree with germline; a read error may underlie this. The rearrangement uses TRBV28 and TRBJ2-7, with a weak D call TRBD2 (5 bases). Looked up from germline, CDR1 is MDHEN and CDR2 is SYDVKM. This CDR3 contains 14 residues. CDR3 nucleotides: TGTGCCAGCAGGCGAGTGGGGAGCTCCGACGAGCAGTACTTC. This sequence encodes CASRRVGSSDEQYF.

The chain combines TRBV12-3 or TRBV12-4 with TRBJ1-2; D is unclear. The CDR3 is 13 amino acids. Trimming cost V 7 bases and J 0 bases, with 9 bases left between them. CDR3: CASTRRANYGYTF. The CDR3 DNA reads as TGTGCCAGCACAAGGAGAGCTAACTATGGCTACACCTTC.

The table lists this clonotype with a few counts. The rearrangement uses TRBV6-5 and TRBJ1-1, with D uncertain. CDR3 length equals 11 residues. V was trimmed by 2 bases and J by 9 bases, leaving 7 bases between them. Germline CDR1 and CDR2: MNHEY and SVGAGI. The DNA of the CDR3 is TGTGCCAGCAGTTACATGGCAAAAGCTTTCTTT. It specifies CASSYMAKAFF.

This clonotype was seen a few times. CDR3 amino acids: CASSLEPTDTQYF. DNA of the CDR3: TGTGCCAGCAGCTTAGAACCCACAGATACGCAGTATTTT. J is TRBJ2-3 and V is TRBV11-3, with D unresolved. The CDR3 covers 13 residues. From germline, CDR1 is SGHNT and CDR2 YENEEA. Trimming cost V 0 bases and J 2 bases, with 3 bases left between them.

This chain uses TRBV19 with TRBJ2-1, with D maybe TRBD2 (6 bases). Trimming took 9 bases from V and 6 from J, leaving 18 bases between them. The CDR3 spans 14 residues. From germline, CDR1 is LNHDA and CDR2 SQIVND (reference sequence). The DNA of the CDR3 is TGTGCCAGCCTAGCGAATGACATCTCCAATGAGCAGTTCTTC. As protein: CASLANDISNEQFF.

This clonotype occurred many times. V usage is TRBV7-2 and J usage is TRBJ2-3, with 7 bases aligning to TRBD2. The junction had 16 bases not matched to a gene; V was cut back by 5 bases and J by 8 bases. The CDR3 runs 16 residues. Germline V gene sequence: CDR1 SGHTA, CDR2 FQGNSA. CDR3 DNA sequence: TGTGCCAGCAGCCCTACGGACGGGCGGGAGCGGCGTACGCAGTATTTT. This encodes CASSPTDGRERRTQYF.

This clonotype is a singleton in its sample. The CDR3 DNA reads TGTGCCAGCAGTCCCCCCAAGTCCCAGAACACTGAAGCTTTCTTT. Its protein is CASSPPKSQNTEAFF. The V gene is TRBV27, the J gene TRBJ1-1; D gene unclear. Germline V gives CDR1 MNHEY, CDR2 SMNVEV (reference sequence). CDR3 size: 15 residues. V lost 5 bases and J lost 1, with 14 bases in between.

The rearrangement links TRBV5-1 to TRBJ2-1; TRBD1 is a possible D gene (5 bases). Trimming pared 4 bases from V and 6 bases from J, leaving 11 bases between. CDR3 length: 13 residues. In germline, CDR1 is SGHRS, CDR2 YFSETQ. CDR3 sequence (DNA): TGCGCCAGCAGCACGGGCAGGGCCAATGAGCAGTTCTTC. This sequence encodes CASSTGRANEQFF.

V is TRBV12-3 or TRBV12-4 and J is TRBJ1-4, with unresolved D. V shed 5 bases and J shed 3 bases, with 7 bases lying between them. This CDR3 comprises 13 residues. The CDR3 DNA follows: TGTGCCAGCAGTCGAGTCTCTAATGAAAAACTGTTTTTT. Its protein product is CASSRVSNEKLFF.

This clonotype was detected only a few times. The V call is TRBV7-9, the J call TRBJ1-1; 8 nucleotides line up with TRBD1. This CDR3 contains 15 residues. V lost 5 bases to trimming and J lost 6 bases; unmatched junction nucleotides: 11. Germline loops: CDR1 SEHNR, CDR2 FQNEAQ (reference sequence). Here the CDR3 reads CASSRGQGPAAEAFF. In nucleotides, the CDR3 is TGTGCCAGCAGCCGCGGACAGGGACCAGCGGCTGAAGCTTTCTTT.

The table lists this clonotype with many counts. The V and J genes are TRBV6-2 or TRBV6-3 and TRBJ2-1, with D perhaps assigned TRBD1 or TRBD2 (5 bases each). V was cut by 0 bases and J by 6 bases, with 12 bases left in between. Germline-derived CDR1 and CDR2 are MNHEY and SVGEGT. The CDR3 is made up of 15 amino acids. CDR3 amino acids: CASSYSRGVSNEQFF. DNA of the CDR3: TGTGCCAGCAGTTACTCAAGGGGAGTATCCAATGAGCAGTTCTTC.

The gene calls are TRBV7-9 and TRBJ2-6; the match to TRBD1 covers 8 bases. Losses at the gene ends were 5 bases for V and 2 bases for J; bases not matched to a gene: 5. The CDR3 has 16 residues. Per the germline V gene, CDR1 is SEHNR and CDR2 is FQNEAQ (reference sequence). CDR3 DNA sequence: TGTGCCAGCAGCCCGCTGACAGGGGCTGGGGCCAACGTCCTGACTTTC. This gives the protein CASSPLTGAGANVLTF.

This clonotype has only a few counts. The rearrangement joins TRBV12-3 or TRBV12-4 to TRBJ1-4; weak D call: TRBD1 (5 bases). The CDR3 sequence is 13 residues long. V was shortened by 3 bases and J by 7 bases, with 9 bases between the two germline ends. The CDR3 region has the DNA TGTGCCAGCAGTTTGTCAGGGACTGAAAAACTGTTTTTT. Protein sequence: CASSLSGTEKLFF.

On this clonotype: This sequence may be a read error, since a much larger clone differs from it by one base. J is TRBJ2-1 and V is TRBV3-1; tentative D call: TRBD2 (6 bases). There are 16 residues in the CDR3. V lost 5 bases and J 9 bases, leaving 23 bases between the germline ends. Looked up from germline, CDR1 is LGHDT and CDR2 is YNNKEL (reference sequence). In DNA, the CDR3 is TGTGCCAGCAGCTCCGGGACTCCCGGCGTAGGGAGTGAGCAGTTCTTC. It translates to CASSSGTPGVGSEQFF.

The V call is TRBV12-3 or TRBV12-4, the J call TRBJ1-2; tentative D call: TRBD1 (5 bases). Deletions cut 7 bases from V and 6 bases from J, with 18 bases between. This CDR3 region has 14 residues. The CDR3 coding sequence is TGTGCCAGCATCCGGGGACTAGGGGTTGATGGCTACACCTTC. As protein: CASIRGLGVDGYTF.

V and J are TRBV6-5 and TRBJ2-2; 9 nucleotides align to TRBD1. CDR3 length equals 17 residues. Germline loops: CDR1 MNHEY, CDR2 SVGAGI. The V and J ends lost 0 bases and 4 bases, in that order; junction bases with no gene match: 6. The CDR3 loop is CASSYSIQGAGTGELFF. For the CDR3, the DNA is TGTGCCAGCAGTTACTCGATACAGGGGGCGGGCACCGGGGAGCTGTTTTTT.

The V call is TRBV10-3, the J call TRBJ2-7; TRBD1 aligns across 7 bases. CDR1 and CDR2 (germline): ENHRY, SYGVKD. V gave up 2 bases and J gave up 5 bases; unmatched junction bases: 12. This CDR3 spans 16 amino acids. The DNA for the CDR3 is TGTGCCATCAGTGAGCCGACCAGACAGGGCACCCACGAGCAGTACTTC. Protein: CAISEPTRQGTHEQYF.

This clonotype came up many times. This chain joins TRBV29-1 and TRBJ2-3; D tentatively fits TRBD1 or TRBD2 (5 bases each). The CDR3 loop spans 14 amino acids. Germline-derived CDR1 and CDR2 are SQVTM and ANQGSEA. The V end lost 4 bases, the J end lost 0 bases, and 11 bases lay between the germline ends. CDR3: CSVVWDLSTDTQYF. The DNA for the CDR3 is TGCAGCGTTGTGTGGGACCTGAGCACAGATACGCAGTATTTT.

There are a few counts of this clonotype. The genes are TRBV3-1 and TRBJ2-1, with a tentative D call TRBD2 (6 bases). Germline values: CDR1 LGHDT, CDR2 YNNKEL (reference sequence). V gave up 7 bases and J gave up 8 bases, with 24 bases separating them. The CDR3 has 16 residues. The CDR3 reads CASTLGRGPNSDEQFF. The CDR3 DNA is TGTGCCAGCACCCTGGGGCGGGGACCCAACTCGGATGAGCAGTTCTTC.

Comment on this clonotype: A much larger clone lies one base from this, so it may be a read error. This sequence joins TRBV6-5 and TRBJ2-1; 13 bases line up with TRBD2. The V gene's germline CDR1 is MNHEY and CDR2 SVGAGI. The CDR3 is made up of 14 amino acids. CDR3 in amino acids: CASTTSGGYSEQFF. For the CDR3, the DNA is TGTGCCAGCACGACTAGCGGGGGGTACAGTGAGCAGTTCTTC.

At least ten counts were recorded for this clonotype. J is TRBJ1-2 and V is TRBV3-1; tentatively, D is TRBD1 (6 bases). The CDR3 totals 13 residues. The V end was cut by 3 bases, the J end by 5 bases, with 10 bases between. The germline gives CDR1 LGHDT, CDR2 YNNKEL (reference sequence). The CDR3 DNA sequence: TGTGCCAGCAGCCAGTCAAGGGGGTATGGCTACACCTTC. It translates to CASSQSRGYGYTF.